These T cell receptor beta chains were read from a single sample in a study of T cell changes during pregnancy in multiple sclerosis. Repertoires were generated with immunoSEQ multiplex PCR, while TCRdb's copy carries only in-frame clones and drops some. The repertoire holds fewer than 85,000 clones, approximately 90% seen once, with over 1.5% in the top ten. The sequenced sample was peripheral blood, obtained before pregnancy. Every receptor here comes from a female donor with multiple sclerosis, enrolled in a pregnancy study. CDR3s include the opening cysteine and the closing phenylalanine or tryptophan. The D gene is left open where the match is weak. Rows may omit the clone size; those that give it use once, few, many or a size class.

D gene	CDR3 length	clone size	J gene	V gene	CDR3 protein	CDR3 DNA
NA	13	NA	TRBJ1-3	TRBV28	CASSTIAGNTIYF	TGTGCCAGCAGTACTATTGCTGGAAACACCATATATTTT
TRBD1	15	few	TRBJ1-5	TRBV9	CASSVGGTENQPQHF	TGTGCCAGCAGCGTAGGGGGGACAGAGAATCAGCCCCAGCATTTT
NA	13	NA	TRBJ1-2	TRBV15	CATSSDRGYGYTF	TGTGCCACCAGCTCCGATCGGGGTTATGGCTACACCTTC
TRBD1	16	NA	TRBJ1-2	TRBV5-8	CASSWTGTLTNYGYTF	TGTGCCAGCAGCTGGACAGGGACACTGACCAACTATGGCTACACCTTC
NA	13	NA	TRBJ1-2	TRBV6-1	CASSEANNYGYTF	TGTGCCAGCAGTGAGGCCAATAACTATGGCTACACCTTC
NA	19	NA	TRBJ1-1	TRBV5-1	CASSLAWSGTHTMNTEAFF	TGCGCCAGCAGCTTGGCTTGGTCCGGGACACACACAATGAACACTGAAGCTTTCTTT
NA	14	NA	TRBJ2-7	TRBV7-2	CASSFFGVTYEQYF	TGTGCCAGCAGCTTTTTCGGGGTCACCTACGAGCAGTACTTC
NA	15	NA	TRBJ1-1	TRBV5-6	CASSLQRRRNTEAFF	TGTGCCAGCAGCTTGCAAAGGAGACGGAACACTGAAGCTTTCTTT
NA	11	NA	TRBJ2-3	TRBV20-1	CSALGVDTQYF	TGCAGTGCTCTCGGGGTTGATACGCAGTATTTT
NA	15	NA	TRBJ1-2	TRBV18	CASSPDPGLIYGYTF	TGTGCCAGCTCACCAGATCCGGGACTCATCTATGGCTACACCTTC
NA	15	NA	TRBJ2-3	TRBV7-3	CASSLGQVLTDTQYF	TGTGCCAGCAGCTTAGGGCAGGTGCTAACAGATACGCAGTATTTT
TRBD2	15	NA	TRBJ2-1	TRBV5-6	CASSLGLARANEQFF	TGTGCCAGCAGCTTAGGACTAGCGAGGGCTAATGAGCAGTTCTTC
NA	15	NA	TRBJ2-3	TRBV9	CASSVGRGSTDTQYF	TGTGCCAGCAGCGTAGGTAGGGGTAGCACAGATACGCAGTATTTT
NA	14	NA	TRBJ2-5	TRBV13	CASSLSPGGETQYF	TGTGCCAGCAGCTTATCCCCCGGGGGAGAGACCCAGTACTTC
NA	12	NA	TRBJ1-2	TRBV6-1	CASSARTGGYTF	TGTGCCAGCAGTGCCAGGACTGGTGGCTACACCTTC
NA	16	NA	TRBJ2-3	TRBV4-3	CASSQDLAGGTDTQYF	TGCGCCAGCAGCCAAGATTTAGCAGGGGGCACAGATACGCAGTATTTT
TRBD1	17	NA	TRBJ2-2	TRBV4-3	CASSHLTGTGLTGELFF	TGCGCCAGCAGCCACCTTACCGGGACAGGGCTGACCGGGGAGCTGTTTTTT
TRBD1	15	NA	TRBJ2-6	TRBV19	CASSQDRAGANVLTF	TGTGCCAGTAGTCAGGACAGGGCTGGGGCCAACGTCCTGACTTTC
TRBD1	17	once	TRBJ2-7	TRBV28	CASSFPQGGQGPYEQYF	TGTGCCAGCAGTTTTCCCCAGGGGGGACAGGGACCTTACGAGCAGTACTTC
TRBD1	15	NA	TRBJ1-5	TRBV6-1	CATRRGSNSNQPQHF	TGTGCCACACGCAGGGGGTCGAATAGCAATCAGCCCCAGCATTTT
NA	15	NA	TRBJ1-5	TRBV7-2	CASSLFGMGNQPQHF	TGTGCCAGCAGCTTATTCGGGATGGGCAATCAGCCCCAGCATTTT
NA	13	NA	TRBJ2-3	TRBV5-4	CASSLRGPDTQYF	TGTGCCAGCAGCTTGAGAGGCCCGGATACGCAGTATTTT
TRBD2	15	NA	TRBJ2-7	TRBV28	CASSLAGGSSYEQYF	TGTGCCAGCAGTTTAGCGGGGGGAAGCTCCTACGAGCAGTACTTC
TRBD1	16	NA	TRBJ2-1	TRBV5-1	CASSSAPGQGADEQFF	TGCGCCAGCAGCTCAGCTCCGGGACAGGGGGCCGATGAGCAGTTCTTC
TRBD1	14	NA	TRBJ1-6	TRBV7-8	CASSLAQGHSPLHF	TGTGCCAGCAGCTTAGCACAGGGGCATTCACCCCTCCACTTT
NA	13	NA	TRBJ1-6	TRBV6-1	CASIGQNNSPLHF	TGTGCCAGCATAGGACAAAATAATTCACCCCTCCACTTT
TRBD2	15	few	TRBJ2-1	TRBV9	CASSVGYGGATEQFF	TGTGCCAGCAGCGTAGGGTACGGGGGGGCCACTGAGCAGTTCTTC
TRBD1	15	NA	TRBJ1-2	TRBV6-5	CASSSLQGGHYGYTF	TGTGCCAGCAGTTCTCTCCAGGGGGGTCACTATGGCTACACCTTC
NA	15	few	TRBJ2-2	TRBV18	CASSPPSSNTGELFF	TGTGCCAGCTCACCACCGTCTAGTAACACCGGGGAGCTGTTTTTT
TRBD2	15	NA	TRBJ2-1	TRBV5-4	CASSNGGVHGHEQFF	TGTGCCAGCAGCAACGGGGGGGTACATGGCCATGAGCAGTTCTTC
TRBD1	14	NA	TRBJ1-1	TRBV2	CASSVQGVNTEAFF	TGTGCCAGCAGTGTACAGGGGGTGAACACTGAAGCTTTCTTT
TRBD2	17	NA	TRBJ2-5	TRBV5-1	CASSSRWVAGDQETQYF	TGCGCCAGCAGCTCCCGGTGGGTAGCGGGGGACCAAGAGACCCAGTACTTC
TRBD1	15	few	TRBJ1-2	TRBV2	CASSEGQGGDYGYTF	TGTGCCAGCAGTGAAGGGCAGGGGGGCGACTATGGCTACACCTTC
TRBD1	18	NA	TRBJ2-6	TRBV7-9	CASSPWTGLVSGANVLTF	TGTGCCAGCAGCCCCTGGACAGGGCTGGTCTCTGGGGCCAACGTCCTGACTTTC
TRBD1	14	NA	TRBJ2-7	TRBV7-3	CASSLRGGRDEQYF	TGTGCCAGCAGCTTAAGAGGGGGCAGAGACGAGCAGTACTTC
NA	16	NA	TRBJ2-2	TRBV27	CASTQDRLTGAGELFF	TGTGCCAGCACCCAGGACAGGCTAACGGGAGCCGGGGAGCTGTTTTTT
NA	15	NA	TRBJ1-1	TRBV6-6	CASRLGAGAYTEAFF	TGTGCCAGCAGGCTAGGGGCAGGGGCATACACTGAAGCTTTCTTT
TRBD1	15	NA	TRBJ1-2	TRBV9	CASSVRDRGFYGYTF	TGTGCCAGCAGCGTCCGGGACAGGGGATTCTATGGCTACACCTTC
NA	13	NA	TRBJ1-5	TRBV19	CASSSGRDQPQHF	TGTGCCAGTAGTTCTGGGCGAGATCAGCCCCAGCATTTT